These T cell receptor beta chains were read from a single sample in a study of CD8 T cells in Susac syndrome. Using its own MiXCR run on the immunoSEQ multiplex PCR reads, TCRdb lists one record per CDR3 protein. Here the sample spans about 120,000 distinct CDR3 sequences, 90% to 95% being singletons. The sequenced sample was CD8+ T cells from PBMCs. All receptors derive from a human donor with Susac syndrome. Both conserved end residues are part of each CDR3. The order of the fields is J gene, clone size, V gene, D gene, CDR3 DNA, CDR3 protein. A D gene is named only where the DNA matches it firmly. Where a row states a size, it is once, few, many or the class of an expanded clone; other rows omit it.

j_gene: TRBJ2-7
abundance: -
v_gene: TRBV27
d_gene: -
CDR3nt: TGTGCCAGCAGTTACAGCTCCTACCTAGCCTACGAGCAGTACTTC
CDR3aa: CASSYSSYLAYEQYF

j_gene: TRBJ2-1
abundance: -
v_gene: TRBV29-1
d_gene: -
CDR3nt: TGCAGCGTTGTTCAAGGTGAGCAGTTCTTC
CDR3aa: CSVVQGEQFF

j_gene: TRBJ2-7
abundance: -
v_gene: TRBV7-8
d_gene: TRBD2
CDR3nt: TGTGCCAGCAGCTTTATAGCGGGGGGCTACGAGCAGTACTTC
CDR3aa: CASSFIAGGYEQYF

j_gene: TRBJ2-1
abundance: -
v_gene: TRBV7-9
d_gene: -
CDR3nt: TGTGCCAGCAGCGTGGGACCTTTGTACAATGAGCAGTTCTTC
CDR3aa: CASSVGPLYNEQFF

j_gene: TRBJ2-3
abundance: -
v_gene: TRBV5-6
d_gene: -
CDR3nt: TGTGCCAGCAACCCTACTAAATCTAGCACAGATACGCAGTATTTT
CDR3aa: CASNPTKSSTDTQYF

j_gene: TRBJ1-2
abundance: -
v_gene: TRBV12-3/TRBV12-4
d_gene: TRBD1
CDR3nt: TGTGCCAGCAGTTCGAGGGGGCTCGACTATGGCTACACCTTC
CDR3aa: CASSSRGLDYGYTF

j_gene: TRBJ2-5
abundance: -
v_gene: TRBV9
d_gene: -
CDR3nt: TGTGCCAGCAGCGTAGAAGGTCTGGGCCAAGAGACCCAGTACTTC
CDR3aa: CASSVEGLGQETQYF

j_gene: TRBJ2-7
abundance: -
v_gene: TRBV7-6
d_gene: -
CDR3nt: TGTGCCAGCAGCTTAGGGCCGAGCCACTCCTACGAGCAGTACTTC
CDR3aa: CASSLGPSHSYEQYF

j_gene: TRBJ2-1
abundance: -
v_gene: TRBV9
d_gene: -
CDR3nt: TGTGCCAGCAGCCCCGATGGGAGGAATGAGCAGTTCTTC
CDR3aa: CASSPDGRNEQFF

j_gene: TRBJ1-5
abundance: -
v_gene: TRBV9
d_gene: -
CDR3nt: TGTGCCAGCAGCGAGGGGGGGCGGGACAATCAGCCCCAGCATTTT
CDR3aa: CASSEGGRDNQPQHF

j_gene: TRBJ2-1
abundance: -
v_gene: TRBV9
d_gene: TRBD1
CDR3nt: TGTGCCAGCAGCGCCGACAGGGCGCGAGAGCAGTTCTTC
CDR3aa: CASSADRAREQFF

j_gene: TRBJ1-1
abundance: -
v_gene: TRBV12-3/TRBV12-4
d_gene: -
CDR3nt: TGTGCCAGCAGATCCATCGACAGGAGCATGAACACTGAAGCTTTCTTT
CDR3aa: CASRSIDRSMNTEAFF

j_gene: TRBJ2-7
abundance: -
v_gene: TRBV4-1
d_gene: -
CDR3nt: TGCGCCAGCAGCCAAGTCAGAGGGACCGACCGCGAGCAGTACTTC
CDR3aa: CASSQVRGTDREQYF

j_gene: TRBJ2-1
abundance: once
v_gene: TRBV30
d_gene: TRBD2
CDR3nt: TGTGCCTGGAGTCCACGATCTCCTCGACTAGCGGGGGACAATGAGCAGTTCTTC
CDR3aa: CAWSPRSPRLAGDNEQFF

j_gene: TRBJ2-6
abundance: -
v_gene: TRBV21-1
d_gene: -
CDR3nt: TGTGCCAGCAGCATCGCCTCTGGGGCCAACGTCCTGACTTTC
CDR3aa: CASSIASGANVLTF

j_gene: TRBJ1-1
abundance: -
v_gene: TRBV11-2
d_gene: -
CDR3nt: TGTGCCAGCAGCTCGTCCTCAGTCCCCCGGGCTGAAGCTTTCTTT
CDR3aa: CASSSSSVPRAEAFF

j_gene: TRBJ2-1
abundance: once
v_gene: TRBV11-2
d_gene: -
CDR3nt: TGTGCCAGCAGCTCCGGACAGAGTGAGCAGTTCTTC
CDR3aa: CASSSGQSEQFF

j_gene: TRBJ2-7
abundance: -
v_gene: TRBV13
d_gene: TRBD1
CDR3nt: TGTGCCAGCAGCAGGGGACAGGGGCCCTACGAGCAGTACTTC
CDR3aa: CASSRGQGPYEQYF

j_gene: TRBJ1-6
abundance: -
v_gene: TRBV25-1
d_gene: -
CDR3nt: TGTGCCAGCAGTGGGTGGGACTGGAATTCACCCCTCCACTTT
CDR3aa: CASSGWDWNSPLHF

j_gene: TRBJ2-7
abundance: -
v_gene: TRBV20-1
d_gene: -
CDR3nt: TGCAGTGCCTCCCCCCGGGACCAACCCTACGAGCAGTACTTC
CDR3aa: CSASPRDQPYEQYF

j_gene: TRBJ2-1
abundance: -
v_gene: TRBV19
d_gene: -
CDR3nt: TGTGCCAGTAGTGCCGGGAGCCCGAATGAGCAGTTCTTC
CDR3aa: CASSAGSPNEQFF

j_gene: TRBJ2-7
abundance: -
v_gene: TRBV21-1
d_gene: -
CDR3nt: TGTGCCAGCAGCAACGCCGGGGTATCGGGGCCCTCCTACGAGCAGTACTTC
CDR3aa: CASSNAGVSGPSYEQYF

j_gene: TRBJ1-1
abundance: -
v_gene: TRBV29-1
d_gene: TRBD1
CDR3nt: TGCAGCGTTGTGGTACGGACAGGGAAGGCTGAAGCTTTCTTT
CDR3aa: CSVVVRTGKAEAFF

j_gene: TRBJ2-5
abundance: once
v_gene: TRBV4-1
d_gene: TRBD1
CDR3nt: TGCGCCAGCAGCCCAGGGACAGCCGAAGAGACCCAGTACTTC
CDR3aa: CASSPGTAEETQYF

j_gene: TRBJ1-2
abundance: -
v_gene: TRBV6-2/TRBV6-3
d_gene: -
CDR3nt: TGTGCCAGCAGCCAACAGTGGGACTACACCTTC
CDR3aa: CASSQQWDYTF

j_gene: TRBJ1-5
abundance: -
v_gene: TRBV20-1
d_gene: TRBD1
CDR3nt: TGCAGTGCTATTCCGACAGGGGCTACTAATCAGCCCCAGCATTTT
CDR3aa: CSAIPTGATNQPQHF

j_gene: TRBJ1-2
abundance: -
v_gene: TRBV7-2
d_gene: TRBD1
CDR3nt: TGTGCCAGCAGCCCGGGACAGGGGGGAAGTGAATGGCTGTATGGCTACACCTTC
CDR3aa: CASSPGQGGSEWLYGYTF

j_gene: TRBJ2-3
abundance: -
v_gene: TRBV11-2
d_gene: -
CDR3nt: TGTGCCAGCAGGGCACCGGATACGCAGTATTTT
CDR3aa: CASRAPDTQYF

j_gene: TRBJ1-2
abundance: -
v_gene: TRBV11-2
d_gene: -
CDR3nt: TGTGCCAGCAGCTTAGATCGGGATGGCTACACCTTC
CDR3aa: CASSLDRDGYTF

j_gene: TRBJ1-6
abundance: -
v_gene: TRBV13
d_gene: -
CDR3nt: TGTGCCAGCAGCATTACAGGGAACTCCTATAATTCACCCCTCCACTTT
CDR3aa: CASSITGNSYNSPLHF

j_gene: TRBJ1-1
abundance: -
v_gene: TRBV5-4
d_gene: TRBD1
CDR3nt: TGTGCCAGCAGCTACACAGGGGGCACTGAAGCTTTCTTT
CDR3aa: CASSYTGGTEAFF

j_gene: TRBJ2-1
abundance: -
v_gene: TRBV6-2/TRBV6-3
d_gene: -
CDR3nt: TGTGCCAGCAATAAGGACCCCCCCGGCCCCTACAATGAGCAGTTCTTC
CDR3aa: CASNKDPPGPYNEQFF

j_gene: TRBJ2-7
abundance: -
v_gene: TRBV7-9
d_gene: -
CDR3nt: TGTGCCAGCAGCCCCCCCGAGGCGGGATACGAGCAGTACTTC
CDR3aa: CASSPPEAGYEQYF

j_gene: TRBJ2-5
abundance: -
v_gene: TRBV3-1
d_gene: -
CDR3nt: TGTGCCAGCAGCCAATACTACCAAGAGACCCAGTACTTC
CDR3aa: CASSQYYQETQYF

j_gene: TRBJ1-5
abundance: -
v_gene: TRBV12-3/TRBV12-4
d_gene: -
CDR3nt: TGTGCCAGCAGTTTAGATCGCCAGTCTCAGCCCCAGCATTTT
CDR3aa: CASSLDRQSQPQHF

j_gene: TRBJ2-4
abundance: -
v_gene: TRBV4-3
d_gene: TRBD2
CDR3nt: TGCGCCAGCAGCCAAGATCTTATCCTTAGCGGGGGAAACATTCAGTACTTC
CDR3aa: CASSQDLILSGGNIQYF

j_gene: TRBJ1-1
abundance: -
v_gene: TRBV29-1
d_gene: -
CDR3nt: TGCAGCGTCCTAACCTCGGACACTGAAGCTTTCTTT
CDR3aa: CSVLTSDTEAFF

j_gene: TRBJ2-1
abundance: -
v_gene: TRBV29-1
d_gene: TRBD2
CDR3nt: TGCAGCGTTGATAGCGGGGCCCACAATGAGCAGTTCTTC
CDR3aa: CSVDSGAHNEQFF

j_gene: TRBJ2-1
abundance: -
v_gene: TRBV29-1
d_gene: TRBD1
CDR3nt: TGCAGCGTTGATGGGACAGGGATGGCCTACAATGAGCAGTTCTTC
CDR3aa: CSVDGTGMAYNEQFF

j_gene: TRBJ1-5
abundance: -
v_gene: TRBV9
d_gene: -
CDR3nt: TGTGCCAGCAGCGCCGATGGGACCTCCGATCAGCCCCAGCATTTT
CDR3aa: CASSADGTSDQPQHF

j_gene: TRBJ2-7
abundance: once
v_gene: TRBV7-2
d_gene: -
CDR3nt: TGTGCCAGCAGCTTAGTCCGGGGCTCCTACGAGCAGTACTTC
CDR3aa: CASSLVRGSYEQYF

j_gene: TRBJ1-1
abundance: once
v_gene: TRBV7-9
d_gene: -
CDR3nt: TGTGCCAGCAGCTACCTTAGCACTGAAGCTTTCTTT
CDR3aa: CASSYLSTEAFF

j_gene: TRBJ2-5
abundance: -
v_gene: TRBV28
d_gene: TRBD1
CDR3nt: TGTGCCAGCAGCCCAGTCGGGGACAGACTCCAAGAGACCCAGTACTTC
CDR3aa: CASSPVGDRLQETQYF

j_gene: TRBJ2-5
abundance: -
v_gene: TRBV7-6
d_gene: TRBD2
CDR3nt: TGTGCCAGCAGGCCACTAGCGTCCCTGGAGACCCAGTACTTC
CDR3aa: CASRPLASLETQYF

j_gene: TRBJ1-1
abundance: -
v_gene: TRBV29-1
d_gene: TRBD1
CDR3nt: TGCAGCGTTCGGTACCGGGACAGGGCCCGTCGGAACACTGAAGCTTTCTTT
CDR3aa: CSVRYRDRARRNTEAFF

j_gene: TRBJ2-5
abundance: -
v_gene: TRBV7-9
d_gene: TRBD2
CDR3nt: TGTGCCAGCAGCTCTGTAGCGGGGGGCCACCAAGAGACCCAGTACTTC
CDR3aa: CASSSVAGGHQETQYF

j_gene: TRBJ1-2
abundance: -
v_gene: TRBV10-2
d_gene: TRBD1
CDR3nt: TGCGCCAGCAGTGATGGAGGAGGGGGCGGCTACACCTTC
CDR3aa: CASSDGGGGGYTF

j_gene: TRBJ1-1
abundance: -
v_gene: TRBV15
d_gene: -
CDR3nt: TGTGCCACCAGTCCGGAGCCGACTGCGGGCACTGAAGCTTTCTTT
CDR3aa: CATSPEPTAGTEAFF

j_gene: TRBJ2-1
abundance: -
v_gene: TRBV7-9
d_gene: -
CDR3nt: TGTGCCAGCAGCTTAGTGTCGAGGGGATACTACAATGAGCAGTTCTTC
CDR3aa: CASSLVSRGYYNEQFF

j_gene: TRBJ1-6
abundance: -
v_gene: TRBV13
d_gene: TRBD1
CDR3nt: TGTGCCAGCAGCCGACAGGGCAACAATTCACCCCTCCACTTT
CDR3aa: CASSRQGNNSPLHF

j_gene: TRBJ2-3
abundance: -
v_gene: TRBV10-2
d_gene: TRBD2
CDR3nt: TGCGCCAGCAGTCCAGTGACTAGCGGGGGGGTTGGAGATACGCAGTATTTT
CDR3aa: CASSPVTSGGVGDTQYF

j_gene: TRBJ2-7
abundance: -
v_gene: TRBV10-3
d_gene: TRBD1
CDR3nt: TGTGCCATCAGTCCTCTCCGGGACAGGAGCTCCTACGAGCAGTACTTC
CDR3aa: CAISPLRDRSSYEQYF